Listed below are T cell receptor beta chains from one sample, sequenced in a study of beta chain features in type 1 diabetes. Produced via immunoSEQ multiplex PCR; TCRdb's table is partial and in-frame only. The table records about 140,000 clones, about 10% of them present only once. The sample consisted of naive CD4+ T cells from blood. The receptors were sampled from a man younger than 35 in good health. Each CDR3 is given with its conserved first and last residue. D genes are given only for firm matches. Clone sizes are given selectively: once, few, many, or a class where the clone is expanded.

D gene | J gene | V gene | clone size | CDR3 protein | CDR3 DNA
TRBD1 | TRBJ2-7 | TRBV30 | NA | CAWSYRQGVYEQYF | TGTGCCTGGAGTTACCGGCAGGGGGTCTACGAGCAGTACTTC
NA | TRBJ2-4 | TRBV19 | few | CASSIRGGADKNIQYF | TGTGCCAGTAGTATAAGGGGGGGCGCAGACAAAAACATTCAGTACTTC
NA | TRBJ2-5 | TRBV6-1 | few | CASSIPHGGETQYF | TGTGCCAGCAGTATCCCTCACGGGGGAGAGACCCAGTACTTC
NA | TRBJ1-4 | TRBV5-1 | few | CASMLGPSLAGEKLFF | TGCGCCAGTATGCTCGGACCGAGTCTGGCGGGCGAAAAACTGTTTTTT
NA | TRBJ2-1 | TRBV5-4 | many | CASSHASGGGEQFF | TGTGCCAGCAGCCATGCCTCCGGGGGAGGTGAGCAGTTCTTC
TRBD1 | TRBJ2-2 | TRBV27 | NA | CASSLPPGTGGSGELFF | TGTGCCAGCAGTTTGCCTCCCGGGACAGGGGGAAGCGGGGAGCTGTTTTTT
NA | TRBJ2-7 | TRBV20-1 | NA | CSASDNYEQYF | TGCAGTGCTTCGGACAACTACGAGCAGTACTTC
NA | TRBJ2-5 | TRBV4-2 | NA | CASSLGVAQETQYF | TGTGCCAGCAGCTTGGGTGTAGCCCAAGAGACCCAGTACTTC
TRBD1 | TRBJ2-2 | TRBV10-3 | few | CAISRSGTGGAGELFF | TGTGCCATCAGTAGGTCCGGGACAGGGGGTGCCGGGGAGCTGTTTTTT
NA | TRBJ2-3 | TRBV5-1 | NA | CASNRQEPSTDTQYF | TGCGCCAGCAACCGACAGGAGCCCAGCACAGACACGCAGTATTTT